This TCR beta chain derives from a study of blood T cell repertoires in COVID-19. About the research overall: Researchers got acute and convalescent COVID-19 samples from the United States, Italy and Spain. From T cells, B-cell-depleted T cells, or PBMCs came the material, which was cDNA or gDNA.

The CDR3 sequence is 16 residues long. Per the original methods: The assay estimated nucleated cells by amplifying reference gene primers. Here immunoSEQ multiplex PCR was the method, and the copy in TCRdb shows in-frame clones only, minus some. V and J calls plus clone size are reproduced from that table; the DNA served to infer D and trimming. The repertoire consists of some 150,000 clones, with about four fifths occurring once and the leading ten covering 4%. This TCR was sampled from a woman between 55 and 75 years old with acute or convalescent COVID-19. The sequencing input was peripheral blood. V gene TRBV21-1 combines with J gene TRBJ1-1. TRBV21-1 counts as a pseudogene. CDR3 sequence (DNA): TGTGCCAGCAGCAAAGACCCGCGACCGCGGGACACTGAAGCTTTCTTT. It specifies CASSKDPRPRDTEAFF.